This T cell receptor (beta chain) was captured in a study of blood T cells in healthy people across ages. In its sample, this clonotype was seen a few times. The antigen remains undetermined. A sample-barcoded 5' primer and a J-beta primer mix were used in a second PCR of roughly 7 to 11 cycles. A template-switch adaptor with 12 random nucleotides tagged each cDNA molecule. TCRdb itself ran the 5' RACE reads through MiXCR, one entry per CDR3 protein. The sample consists of over 600,000 distinct CDR3 sequences, around 43% of them appearing once. CDR1 is MNHEY and CDR2 is SMNVEV in the germline V gene (reference sequence). The V end lost 6 bases, the J end lost 5 bases, and 16 bases lay between the germline ends. The CDR3 contains 14 residues. General observations from the study: The study could not conclusively compare naive and antigen-experienced cells, given its unsorted PBMCs. The diversity estimates, figures obtained from one million T cells, were considered underestimates.

Extraction of total RNA produced a minimum of 6 micrograms from each sample. This chain connects TRBV27 to TRBJ2-5; tentative D call: TRBD1 (6 bases). Sequencing was done on a sample of blood. This TCR derives from a man older than 75 in good health. The DNA for the CDR3 is TGTGCCAGCAGCCCGACAGGTCGTGGGGAGACCCAGTACTTC. As protein: CASSPTGRGETQYF.